What follows are 16 T cell receptor beta chains derived from one specimen sequenced in a study of control samples from healthy donors and cancer patients. Some clones are missing from TCRdb's copy, which holds only in-frame ones; the method was immunoSEQ multiplex PCR. The sample includes about 130,000 clones, 92% of them seen just once. The sequencing input was PBMCs. The source of these receptors is a man older than 75 with head and neck cancer.

The V gene is TRBV10-1, the J gene TRBJ2-1, with 7 bases fitting TRBD2. CDR1 WNHNN and CDR2 SYGVQD come from the germline V gene (reference sequence). This CDR3 region has 16 residues. The V segment lost 3 bases and the J segment 2 bases; nucleotides outside the gene matches: 7. The CDR3: CASSDSLASTYNEQFF. CDR3 in DNA: TGCGCCAGCAGTGACTCACTAGCGTCGACCTACAATGAGCAGTTCTTC.

The J gene is TRBJ1-5, the V gene TRBV7-2, with 12 bases lining up with TRBD1. The germline gives CDR1 SGHTA, CDR2 FQGNSA. The CDR3 loop spans 18 amino acids. The junction had 8 bases not matched to a gene; V was cut back by 5 bases and J by 0 bases. The CDR3 region is CASSPGTGGPYSNQPQHF. Written as DNA, the CDR3 is TGTGCCAGCAGCCCCGGGACAGGGGGCCCTTATAGCAATCAGCCCCAGCATTTT.

The chain joins TRBV30 to TRBJ1-1; D not certain. Deletions cut 1 base from V and 6 bases from J, with 6 bases between. CDR1 is GTSNPN and CDR2 is SVGIG in the germline V gene (reference sequence). This CDR3 has 11 residues. CDR3 in amino acids: CAWSGGPEAFF. The CDR3 nucleotides are TGTGCCTGGAGTGGCGGTCCTGAAGCTTTCTTT.

This chain connects TRBV19 to TRBJ2-3; D call uncertain. Germline CDR1 LNHDA, CDR2 SQIVND (reference sequence). The CDR3 covers 16 residues. V lost 4 bases and J lost 2, with 16 bases in between. The CDR3 DNA reads TGTGCCAGTAGTACCCGCGGACCAACCTTCACAGATACGCAGTATTTT. This encodes CASSTRGPTFTDTQYF.

Concerning this clone: Different DNA sequences within this sample yield the same CDR3. The rearrangement links TRBV7-9 to TRBJ1-3, with unresolved D. The CDR3 sequence is 12 residues long. Trimming removed 0 bases from V and 3 bases from J, with 0 bases in between. Germline lookup yields CDR1 SEHNR and CDR2 FQNEAQ (reference sequence). The CDR3 loop is CASSLAGNTIYF. The CDR3 DNA is TGTGCCAGCAGCTTAGCTGGAAACACCATATATTTT.

The chain combines TRBV21-1 with TRBJ2-1; the tabulated D call, TRBD2, remains unverified against the DNA. TRBV21-1 is a listed pseudogene. This CDR3 contains 20 residues. The CDR3 spells CASSPSGTSGRKEEYNEQFF. The CDR3 DNA reads as TGTGCCAGCAGCCCCTCTGGGACTAGCGGGAGAAAAGAGGAGTACAATGAGCAGTTCTTC.

The rearrangement joins TRBV9 to TRBJ1-4; D unresolved. The CDR3 has 10 amino acids. The V gene lost 7 bases and the J gene lost 7 bases, with 5 bases spanning the gap. Per the germline V gene, CDR1 is SGDLS and CDR2 is YYNGEE. The CDR3 DNA follows: TGTGCCAGCGAGGCTGAAAAACTGTTTTTT. Encoded protein: CASEAEKLFF.

This clone was seen just once. The rearrangement uses TRBV5-1 and TRBJ1-2; D is ambiguous. Germline CDR1 is SGHRS and CDR2 is YFSETQ. The CDR3 length is 14 residues. Between the trimmed V and J ends, which lost 0 bases and 4 bases, there was a span of 10 bases. The CDR3 loop reads CASSLGGQSYGYTF. DNA of the CDR3: TGCGCCAGCAGCTTGGGCGGCCAGTCCTATGGCTACACCTTC. Full variable domain (outside the CDR3, taken from reference TRBV5-1 and TRBJ1-2): KAGVTQTPRYLIKTRGQQVTLSCSPISGHRSVSWYQQTPGQGLQFLFEYFSETQRNKGNFPGRFSGRQFSNSRSEMNVSTLELGDSALYLCASSLGGQSYGYTFGSGTRLTVV.

The rearrangement links TRBV2 to TRBJ2-2; TRBD1 matches at 8 bases. The V and J ends lost 6 bases and 1 base, in that order; junction bases with no gene match: 4. Per the germline V gene, CDR1 is SNHLY and CDR2 is FYNNEI. The CDR3 consists of 15 residues. The CDR3 sequence is CASRRTGGNTGELFF. The CDR3 DNA reads as TGTGCCAGCAGGAGAACAGGGGGGAACACCGGGGAGCTGTTTTTT.

The rearrangement joins TRBV6-5 to TRBJ1-3; TRBD1 might be the D (6 bases). Trimming pared 5 bases from V and 0 bases from J, leaving 11 bases between. Germline values: CDR1 MNHEY, CDR2 SVGAGI. The CDR3 runs 15 residues. CDR3 nucleotide sequence: TGTGCCAGCAGTCGAGGGACACTCTCTGGAAACACCATATATTTT. It codes for CASSRGTLSGNTIYF.

The rearrangement links TRBV29-1 to TRBJ2-2; the D is unclear. This CDR3 is 13 amino acids long. The ends were cut back, 3 bases at V and 0 bases at J, with 5 bases in the middle. Per the germline V gene, CDR1 is SQVTM and CDR2 is ANQGSEA. CDR3 sequence reads: CSVDSSNTGELFF. The CDR3 bases are TGCAGCGTTGACAGCTCGAACACCGGGGAGCTGTTTTTT.

The chain has TRBV15 and TRBJ1-5, with D uncertain. The V end was cut by 0 bases, the J end by 3 bases, with 15 bases between. The CDR3 totals 17 residues. Germline V lookup: CDR1 LNHNV, CDR2 YYDKDF (reference sequence). The CDR3 sequence: CATSRDLAGSLNQPQHF. Here the CDR3 DNA reads TGTGCCACCAGCAGAGATCTCGCCGGGTCCCTCAATCAGCCCCAGCATTTT.

The chain recombines TRBV2 with TRBJ2-7; D might be TRBD1 or TRBD2, each matching 5 bases. The CDR3 covers 14 residues. Germline CDR1 reads SNHLY; CDR2 reads FYNNEI. The V gene lost 2 bases and the J gene lost 2 bases, with 10 bases spanning the gap. In DNA form, the CDR3 reads TGTGCCAGCAGTGAACGGGGACGAACCTACGAGCAGTACTTC. It encodes CASSERGRTYEQYF.

This clone was counted between two and nine times. V usage is TRBV13 and J usage is TRBJ1-2; TRBD1 is a possible D gene (6 bases). Germline CDR1 and CDR2: PRHDT and FYEKMQ (reference sequence). The CDR3 totals 15 residues. Trimming left V 6 bases short and J 6 bases short, with 20 bases between. CDR3 sequence reads: CASSLRTVLEDGYTF. As DNA, the CDR3 is TGTGCCAGCAGTTTACGGACAGTCCTTGAGGATGGCTACACCTTC.

The J gene is TRBJ2-5, the V gene TRBV4-3; the match to TRBD1 covers 8 bases. CDR3 length: 17 amino acids. Looked up from germline, CDR1 is LGHNA and CDR2 is YSLEER. With 1 base clipped from V and 2 bases from J, the junction kept 9 bases outside the gene matches. The DNA of the CDR3 is TGCGCCAGCAGCCAAGCCTCAGGGGGCGGAGGTCAAGAGACCCAGTACTTC. Translating gives CASSQASGGGGQETQYF.

This chain joins TRBV12-3 or TRBV12-4 and TRBJ2-7, with D uncertain. CDR3 length: 12 residues. The ends were cut back, 2 bases at V and 6 bases at J, with 8 bases in the middle. This CDR3 is CASSLKVGEQYF. The CDR3 bases are TGTGCCAGCAGTTTAAAGGTGGGCGAGCAGTACTTC.